This T cell receptor (beta chain) came from a study of CD8+ T cells in alopecia areata. CDR3 size: 14 residues. Germline assignment: CDR1 SGHAT and CDR2 FQNNGV. V was shortened by 5 bases and J by 0 bases, with 10 bases between the two germline ends. Sequencing used cDNA as its template, made by extracting RNA and reverse transcribing it. Assay: immunoSEQ multiplex PCR; the TCRdb copy retains only in-frame clones and omits some. The repertoire holds about 200,000 clones, around 50% seen once, with roughly 5% in the top ten. The sequence was collected from a human donor in good health. Material: CD8+ T cells sorted from blood. The V call is TRBV11-2, the J call TRBJ1-2; TRBD1 might be the D (5 bases). The CDR3 sequence is CASSPSGPNYGYTF. The CDR3 bases are TGTGCCAGCAGCCCCTCGGGGCCTAACTATGGCTACACCTTC.